Below are 11 T cell receptor beta chains sequenced from a single sample in a study of T-cell memory formation after mild COVID-19. TCRdb used MiXCR to reprocess the 5' RACE reads, holding one entry per CDR3 protein. The top ten clones hold roughly 33% of a sample with some 68,000 distinct CDR3 sequences, around 15% of them seen once. Material for sequencing was PBMCs or a T cell subset sorted from them (not recorded which). All receptors derive from an adult woman who had mild COVID-19 (a few samples of this study predate the infection). Cell type and time point are not known.

Many counts were recorded for this clonotype. This sequence joins TRBV7-3 and TRBJ2-3; a weak D match, TRBD2 (6 bases). The CDR3 has 14 amino acids. V was cut by 5 bases and J by 4 bases, with 13 bases left in between. Germline-derived CDR1 and CDR2 are SGHTA and FQGTGA. The DNA of the CDR3 is TGTGCCAGCAGCGACAGACTAGGCGCAGATACGCAGTATTTT. Protein product: CASSDRLGADTQYF.

This rearrangement joins TRBV29-1 to TRBJ1-2; 8 bases map to TRBD1. Germline CDR1 SQVTM, CDR2 ANQGSEA. This CDR3 contains 14 residues. The V and J ends lost 6 bases and 3 bases, in that order; junction bases with no gene match: 9. DNA of the CDR3: TGCAGCGTCTCGGGACAGGTCGATTACTATGGCTACACCTTC. Its protein is CSVSGQVDYYGYTF.

The sample holds a few counts of this clonotype. The chain links TRBV7-8 to TRBJ2-7; possibly TRBD2 for D (5 bases). V lost 6 bases and J lost 1, with 10 bases in between. This CDR3 region has 13 residues. Germline assignment: CDR1 SGHVS and CDR2 FQNEAQ. CDR3 loop: CASRSGESYEQYF. CDR3 sequence (DNA): TGTGCCAGCAGATCCGGGGAGTCCTACGAGCAGTACTTC.

This clonotype turned up a few times. The rearrangement joins TRBV7-9 to TRBJ2-5, with 10 bases lining up with TRBD1. The germline V gene has CDR1 SEHNR and CDR2 FQNEAQ (reference sequence). V shed 4 bases and J 7 bases; nucleotides not matched to a gene: 15. This CDR3 has 17 residues. CDR3 loop: CASSSYPGTGEYGTQYF. The CDR3 DNA reads as TGTGCCAGCAGCTCCTACCCCGGGACAGGGGAGTACGGGACCCAGTACTTC.

There are a few counts of this clonotype. The chain recombines TRBV7-9 with TRBJ2-1, with D unclear. The germline gives CDR1 SEHNR, CDR2 FQNEAQ (reference sequence). With 5 bases removed from V and 8 bases from J, the gap between germline ends came to 10 bases. This CDR3 region has 12 residues. The CDR3 sequence: CASSPRSDEQFF. Written as DNA, the CDR3 is TGTGCCAGCAGCCCCCGGAGTGATGAGCAGTTCTTC.

V gene TRBV20-1 combines with J gene TRBJ1-2; D is unresolved. Trimming left V 0 bases short and J 0 bases short, with 11 bases between. The germline V gene encodes CDR1 DFQATT and CDR2 SNEGSKA (reference sequence). The CDR3 runs to 15 residues. In nucleotides, the CDR3 is TGCAGTGCTAGAGACTATGAGAGAGCTAACTATGGCTACACCTTC. The encoded protein is CSARDYERANYGYTF.

Concerning this clonotype itself: One end of the junction does not line up with germline, which may come from a read error. This chain links TRBV20-1 with TRBJ2-6; the D is unclear. Germline V gene sequence: CDR1 DFQATT, CDR2 SNEGSKA (reference sequence). CDR3 length: 11 amino acids. In DNA form, the CDR3 reads TGCAGTGCGTCTGAGGCCAACGTCCTGACTTTC. Translating it yields CSASEANVLTF.

This clonotype occurred a few times. This rearrangement joins TRBV19 to TRBJ2-1; 8 bases fit TRBD2. Germline-derived CDR1 and CDR2 are LNHDA and SQIVND (reference sequence). The trim removed 7 bases at V and 3 bases at J, leaving 11 bases unmatched. The CDR3 is 16 amino acids. The CDR3 spells CASTSPGLVDYNEQFF. CDR3 bases: TGTGCCAGTACCTCTCCGGGACTAGTAGACTACAATGAGCAGTTCTTC.

This clonotype was counted a few times. The chain employs TRBV7-9 and TRBJ2-1, with TRBD2 as a possible D gene (6 bases). Trimming removed 5 bases from V and 1 base from J, with 12 bases in between. Germline V gene data show CDR1 as SEHNR and CDR2 as FQNEAQ (reference sequence). This CDR3 contains 15 residues. CDR3 residues: CASSPGTYSYNEQFF. CDR3 DNA: TGTGCCAGCAGCCCCGGGACTTATTCCTACAATGAGCAGTTCTTC.

This clonotype has more than one count but fewer than ten. V and J are TRBV6-2 or TRBV6-3 and TRBJ2-1, with D hard to call. The V gene's germline CDR1 is MNHEY and CDR2 SVGEGT. The CDR3 is 13 amino acids. Trimming removed 2 bases at V and 5 bases at J, with 7 bases between. CDR3 bases: TGTGCCAGCAGTTACGATCTAAACAATGAGCAGTTCTTC. Amino acids: CASSYDLNNEQFF.

This clonotype was seen a few times. This chain connects TRBV5-1 to TRBJ1-1, with TRBD1 matching 9 bases. J was trimmed by 4 bases and V by 5 bases; bases with no gene match: 6. The CDR3 has 14 residues. CDR1 is SGHRS and CDR2 is YFSETQ in the germline V gene. The CDR3 DNA reads as TGCGCCAGCAGGCATGGGACAGGGTTCACTGAAGCTTTCTTT. This codes for CASRHGTGFTEAFF.